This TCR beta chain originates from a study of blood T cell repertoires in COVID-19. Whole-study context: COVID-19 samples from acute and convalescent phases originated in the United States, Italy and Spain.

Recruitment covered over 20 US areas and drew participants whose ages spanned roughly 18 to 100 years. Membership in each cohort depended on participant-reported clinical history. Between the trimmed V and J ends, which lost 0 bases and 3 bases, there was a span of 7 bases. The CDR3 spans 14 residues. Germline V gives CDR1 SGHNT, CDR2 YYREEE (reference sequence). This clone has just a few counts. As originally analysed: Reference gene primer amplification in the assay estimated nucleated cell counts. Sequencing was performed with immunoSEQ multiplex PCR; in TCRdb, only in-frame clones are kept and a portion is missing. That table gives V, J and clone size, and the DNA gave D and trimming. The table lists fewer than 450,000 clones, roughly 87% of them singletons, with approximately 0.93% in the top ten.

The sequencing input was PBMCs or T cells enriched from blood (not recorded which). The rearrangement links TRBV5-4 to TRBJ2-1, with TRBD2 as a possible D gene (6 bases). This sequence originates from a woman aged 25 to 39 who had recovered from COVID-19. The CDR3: CASSLVGGYNEQFF. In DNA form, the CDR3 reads TGTGCCAGCAGCTTGGTCGGGGGCTACAATGAGCAGTTCTTC.